This TCR beta chain was observed in a study of blood T cell repertoires in COVID-19. As for the study in general: T cells, B-cell-depleted T cells, or PBMCs provided the cDNA or gDNA that served as material.

In the original analysis: Researchers report that nucleated cell counts were estimated from reference gene primer amplification. Sequencing used immunoSEQ multiplex PCR; TCRdb keeps in-frame clones, though not all of them. That table gives V, J and clone size, and the DNA gave D and trimming. This table has around 100,000 clones, over 80% appearing once. The junction had 2 bases not matched to a gene; V was cut back by 4 bases and J by 1 base. The CDR3 is made up of 14 amino acids. Germline V gene data show CDR1 as MDHEN and CDR2 as SYDVKM. This chain joins TRBV28 and TRBJ1-2; 8 bases align to TRBD1. The TCR comes from a man aged 45 to 65 with active or convalescent COVID-19. The source material was peripheral blood. Here the CDR3 reads CASSSGQGNYGYTF. CDR3 in DNA: TGTGCCAGCAGTTCCGGACAGGGTAACTATGGCTACACCTTC.